A single sample gave rise to the 12 T cell receptor beta chains below, sequenced in a study of cytomegalovirus exposure and HLA in healthy donors. PCR employed 60 Vbeta and 13 Jbeta primers. The method was immunoSEQ multiplex PCR; TCRdb's version includes in-frame clones alone and lacks a portion of them. The repertoire holds some 120,000 clones, with roughly four fifths as singletons. Material for sequencing was PBMCs. The origin of the receptors is a woman in her thirties or forties in good health and CMV-seropositive.

The gene calls are TRBV4-3 and TRBJ1-1; D gene unclear. V was clipped by 0 bases and J by 7 bases, with 15 bases between them. The CDR3 length is 15 residues. CDR1 is LGHNA, CDR2 YSLEER, per germline. CDR3 nucleotides: TGCGCCAGCAGCCAAGATCGTTCAGGCTACGGTGAAGCTTTCTTT. Protein sequence: CASSQDRSGYGEAFF.

This chain joins TRBV5-1 and TRBJ1-1; D not resolved. Germline V gene data show CDR1 as SGHRS and CDR2 as YFSETQ. The CDR3 runs to 15 residues. The ends were cut back, 1 base at V and 3 bases at J, with 13 bases in the middle. The DNA for the CDR3 is TGCGCCAGCAGCTTGCCTAGACGGGGAGACACTGAAGCTTTCTTT. This translates into CASSLPRRGDTEAFF.

V gene TRBV19 combines with J gene TRBJ2-3, with TRBD2 matching 7 bases. From germline, CDR1 is LNHDA and CDR2 SQIVND (reference sequence). With 1 base clipped from V and 0 bases from J, the junction kept 7 bases outside the gene matches. This CDR3 has 17 amino acids. CDR3 nucleotides: TGTGCCAGTAGTATAGTTCCCGCTAGCGGCAGCACAGATACGCAGTATTTT. Translating gives CASSIVPASGSTDTQYF.

In its sample, this clone was seen a few times. The V and J genes are TRBV10-3 and TRBJ2-7; 9 bases are a match to TRBD2. V was pared by 4 bases and J by 6 bases, with 10 bases of the junction left unmatched. This CDR3 region has 15 residues. Germline loops: CDR1 ENHRY, CDR2 SYGVKD. The CDR3 is CAISGLGREGREQYF. CDR3 in DNA: TGTGCCATCAGTGGTCTAGGGCGGGAGGGGCGCGAGCAGTACTTC.

This chain joins TRBV10-3 and TRBJ2-2, with 11 bases lining up with TRBD2. Germline CDR1 reads ENHRY; CDR2 reads SYGVKD. Germline trimming cut 6 bases from V and 7 bases from J; bases unmatched to any gene: 13. CDR3 length equals 17 residues. The CDR3 sequence is CAISENLAGGPHGELFF. As DNA, the CDR3 is TGTGCCATCAGCGAAAATTTAGCGGGAGGGCCCCACGGGGAGCTGTTTTTT.

This clone was counted only a few times. The chain joins TRBV7-2 to TRBJ1-6; weak D call: TRBD1 (6 bases). This CDR3 is built from 14 residues. Germline values: CDR1 SGHTA, CDR2 FQGNSA. Between the trimmed V and J ends, which lost 5 bases and 7 bases, there was a span of 12 bases. In DNA form, the CDR3 reads TGTGCCAGCAGCCCTGGACAGTCGAATTCACCCCTCCACTTT. This codes for CASSPGQSNSPLHF.

The chain has TRBV7-9 and TRBJ1-1, with D perhaps matching TRBD1 (6 bases). Germline CDR1 SEHNR, CDR2 FQNEAQ (reference sequence). CDR3 length equals 15 residues. The V end lost 1 base, the J end lost 4 bases, and 13 bases lay between the germline ends. The DNA for the CDR3 is TGTGCCAGCAGCTTAGGGGCGGGGGACACCACTGAAGCTTTCTTT. Its translation is CASSLGAGDTTEAFF.

The chain is built from TRBV19 and TRBJ1-1; 10 nucleotides agree with TRBD1. CDR1 and CDR2 from the germline V gene are LNHDA and SQIVND (reference sequence). CDR3 length equals 15 residues. V gave up 5 bases and J gave up 5 bases; unmatched junction bases: 8. CDR3 DNA sequence: TGTGCCAGTAGTCCTCCGGGACAGGGGAGAACTGAAGCTTTCTTT. It yields the protein CASSPPGQGRTEAFF.

This rearrangement joins TRBV7-2 to TRBJ1-1; 11 bases map to TRBD1. The CDR3 contains 14 residues. Germline loops: CDR1 SGHTA, CDR2 FQGNSA. J was trimmed by 5 bases and V by 5 bases; bases with no gene match: 4. This CDR3 reads CASSPWDRGTEAFF. The CDR3 DNA sequence: TGTGCCAGCAGCCCATGGGACAGGGGGACTGAAGCTTTCTTT.

The chain joins TRBV30 to TRBJ1-1, with D maybe TRBD1 (6 bases). Germline V gene data show CDR1 as GTSNPN and CDR2 as SVGIG (reference sequence). Trimming removed 1 base from V and 8 bases from J, with 11 bases in between. The CDR3 is 12 amino acids. The CDR3 region has the DNA TGTGCCTGGAGTGACATAGACAGGGAAGCTTTCTTT. Translation gives CAWSDIDREAFF.

CDR3 bases: TGTGCCAGCAGCCAGGCCGGGACAAGCTATGGCTACACCTTC. Its translation: CASSQAGTSYGYTF. V is TRBV4-2 and J is TRBJ1-2; D is perhaps TRBD1 (6 bases). Trimming took off 3 bases at V and 4 bases at J, with 12 bases between the two ends. There are 14 residues in the CDR3. CDR1 is LGHNA, CDR2 YNFKEQ, per germline.

V usage is TRBV7-3 and J usage is TRBJ1-1; a weak D match, TRBD1 (5 bases). V was shortened by 5 bases and J by 5 bases, with 12 bases between the two germline ends. CDR3 size: 13 residues. Per the germline V gene, CDR1 is SGHTA and CDR2 is FQGTGA. The CDR3 coding sequence is TGTGCCAGCAGCACCCACGGGGGGACTGAAGCTTTCTTT. As protein: CASSTHGGTEAFF.